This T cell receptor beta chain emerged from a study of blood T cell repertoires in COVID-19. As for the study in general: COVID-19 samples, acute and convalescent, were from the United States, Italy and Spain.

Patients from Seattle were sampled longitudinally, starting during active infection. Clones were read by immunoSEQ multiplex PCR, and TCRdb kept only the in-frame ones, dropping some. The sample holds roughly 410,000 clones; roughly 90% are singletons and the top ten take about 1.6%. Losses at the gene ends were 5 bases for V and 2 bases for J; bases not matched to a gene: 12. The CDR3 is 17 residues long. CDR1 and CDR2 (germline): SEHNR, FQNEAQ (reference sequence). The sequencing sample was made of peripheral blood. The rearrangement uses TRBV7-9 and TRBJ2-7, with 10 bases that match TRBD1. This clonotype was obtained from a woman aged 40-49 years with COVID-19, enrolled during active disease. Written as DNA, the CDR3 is TGTGCCAGCAGCCCACGACAGGGGGCGCTGGGGACCTACGAGCAGTACTTC. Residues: CASSPRQGALGTYEQYF.